This TCR beta chain was captured in a study of T cell responses to AZD1222 COVID-19 vaccine. Regarding the study as a whole: White British ancestry dominated among donors, who included more females, and clonal diversity was possibly underestimated. At baseline, seropositivity was found in only 5 to 7 AZD1222 recipients.

Assay used: immunoSEQ multiplex PCR; TCRdb lists only in-frame clones, some missing. The sample consists of 80,000 to 90,000 clones, 90% to 95% of them appearing once. The ends lost 4 bases at V and 10 bases at J; junction bases unmatched: 7. CDR3 size: 15 residues. Germline values: CDR1 SGHTS, CDR2 YDEGEE. Turning to this clone: Its antigen is not known.

The chain links TRBV5-8 to TRBJ2-1, with 14 bases aligning to TRBD2. The clonotype originates from an adult in good health. This sample comprised peripheral blood, obtained on day 0 of MenACWY control vaccination. The CDR3 loop reads CASSKGLAGAGEQFF. For the CDR3, the DNA is TGTGCCAGCAGCAAGGGACTAGCGGGGGCAGGGGAGCAGTTCTTC.